These 2 T cell receptor beta chains share one sample of origin, sequenced in a study of T cell repertoires in ileal Crohn's disease. Data came from immunoSEQ multiplex PCR; TCRdb stores just in-frame clones and leaves some out. This table holds some 28,000 clones, around three quarters found once. Sequencing was performed on ileal tissue. These receptors came from an adult with Crohn's disease.

V and J are TRBV7-9 and TRBJ2-7; the D gene is possibly TRBD2 (6 bases). V was shortened by 6 bases and J by 6 bases, with 12 bases between the two germline ends. The germline gives CDR1 SEHNR, CDR2 FQNEAQ (reference sequence). The CDR3 is made up of 12 amino acids. DNA of the CDR3: TGTGCCAGCAGGCGGGAACGGAGCGAGCAGTACTTC. This translates into CASRRERSEQYF.

The chain employs TRBV19 and TRBJ1-3, with 8 nucleotides matching TRBD1. Germline V CDR1 and CDR2: LNHDA, SQIVND (reference sequence). V was pared by 6 bases and J by 3 bases, with 4 bases of the junction left unmatched. This CDR3 contains 14 residues. CDR3 DNA sequence: TGTGCCAGTAGACTGGACAGGGTTGGAAACACCATATATTTT. It translates to CASRLDRVGNTIYF.